These 19 T cell receptor beta chains were all obtained from the same sample, sequenced in a study of technical replicates of blood from a handful of donors. Sequencing was performed with immunoSEQ multiplex PCR; in TCRdb, only in-frame clones are kept and a portion is missing. The data contain around 50,000 clones, roughly 95% of them seen just once; the ten biggest clones take up 0.39%. The sequencing sample was made of T cells isolated from PBMCs. The receptors derive from a human donor in good health.

The chain is built from TRBV2 and TRBJ2-3; 10 nucleotides line up with TRBD2. The CDR3 is made up of 16 amino acids. Germline CDR1 reads SNHLY; CDR2 reads FYNNEI. With V trimmed by 6 bases and J by 0 bases, 6 bases remained unmatched. This CDR3 is CASRPLAGISTDTQYF. In nucleotides, the CDR3 is TGTGCCAGCAGACCACTAGCGGGGATAAGCACAGATACGCAGTATTTT.

The sample holds one count of this clone. This rearrangement joins TRBV7-8 to TRBJ1-2; 11 positions agree with TRBD1. Per the germline V gene, CDR1 is SGHVS and CDR2 is FQNEAQ. There are 15 residues in the CDR3. The V and J ends lost 3 bases and 3 bases, in that order; junction bases with no gene match: 3. In nucleotides, the CDR3 is TGTGCCAGCAGCTTTCGGGACAGGGGGGACTATGGCTACACCTTC. The encoded protein is CASSFRDRGDYGYTF.

The rearrangement links TRBV5-1 to TRBJ1-4; D not certain. CDR1 and CDR2 (germline): SGHRS, YFSETQ. V was clipped by 0 bases and J by 1 base, with 13 bases between them. The CDR3 covers 17 residues. The CDR3 DNA is TGCGCCAGCAGCTTGGGGGCCTGGGAGAAAACTAATGAAAAACTGTTTTTT. Amino acid sequence: CASSLGAWEKTNEKLFF.

The rearrangement joins TRBV6-6 to TRBJ1-1; D is unclear. This CDR3 spans 11 amino acids. CDR1 and CDR2 (germline): MNHNY, SVGAGI (reference sequence). V lost 6 bases and J 4 bases, leaving 6 bases between the germline ends. CDR3 nucleotide sequence: TGTGCCAGCAGCAGGCCCACTGAAGCTTTCTTT. Its protein is CASSRPTEAFF.

V gene TRBV7-3 combines with J gene TRBJ2-2, with a possible D match to TRBD1 (5 bases). V was clipped by 4 bases and J by 5 bases, with 11 bases between them. The CDR3 length is 14 residues. Germline V gene sequence: CDR1 SGHTA, CDR2 FQGTGA. The CDR3 region is CASSWGLETGELFF. CDR3 nucleotides: TGTGCCAGCAGCTGGGGCCTCGAGACCGGGGAGCTGTTTTTT.

This chain connects TRBV19 to TRBJ2-5, with D maybe TRBD2 (6 bases). CDR1 and CDR2 (germline): LNHDA, SQIVND (reference sequence). CDR3 length: 13 amino acids. Trimming removed 3 bases from V and 4 bases from J, with 9 bases in between. The CDR3 nucleotides read TGTGCCAGTAGTATCTCGGGACTAGAGACCCAGTACTTC. It codes for CASSISGLETQYF.

The V gene is TRBV7-8, the J gene TRBJ1-1, with D unresolved. The CDR3 is 12 amino acids. The germline V gene encodes CDR1 SGHVS and CDR2 FQNEAQ. V shed 4 bases and J shed 3 bases, with 6 bases lying between them. The CDR3 region is CASSSGYTEAFF. The CDR3 DNA follows: TGTGCCAGCAGCTCAGGTTACACTGAAGCTTTCTTT.

The rearrangement joins TRBV14 to TRBJ2-2; D perhaps matches TRBD2 (5 bases). Germline V gives CDR1 SGHDN, CDR2 FVKESK. Trimming took off 4 bases at V and 5 bases at J, with 8 bases between the two ends. This CDR3 contains 13 residues. CDR3 DNA: TGTGCCAGCAGCCCTAGCTTGACCGGGGAGCTGTTTTTT. Encoded protein: CASSPSLTGELFF.

This clone was detected once. The chain has TRBV27 and TRBJ2-6; D call uncertain. Trimming took 5 bases from V and 2 from J, leaving 13 bases between them. The CDR3 loop spans 16 amino acids. CDR1 is MNHEY and CDR2 is SMNVEV in the germline V gene (reference sequence). CDR3 residues: CASSGNLRTGANVLTF. In DNA form, the CDR3 reads TGTGCCAGCAGTGGTAATCTTAGAACTGGGGCCAACGTCCTGACTTTC.

CDR3 protein: CASSFEDIYGYTF. The CDR3 coding sequence is TGTGCCAGCAGCTTTGAGGACATCTATGGCTACACCTTC. This sequence joins TRBV11-3 and TRBJ1-2; TRBD1 might be the D (5 bases). The V end lost 3 bases, the J end lost 4 bases, and 9 bases lay between the germline ends. Per the germline V gene, CDR1 is SGHNT and CDR2 is YENEEA. The CDR3 length is 13 residues.

The chain joins TRBV5-1 to TRBJ2-5, with D perhaps TRBD1 (5 bases). Trimming left V 0 bases short and J 5 bases short, with 11 bases between. The length of the CDR3 is 14 residues. Germline lookup yields CDR1 SGHRS and CDR2 YFSETQ. For the CDR3, the DNA is TGCGCCAGCAGCTTGGATCCAGGGTTGGAGACCCAGTACTTC. It encodes CASSLDPGLETQYF.

V is TRBV5-1 and J is TRBJ1-3, with D possibly matching TRBD1 (5 bases). CDR3 length equals 14 residues. Germline V lookup: CDR1 SGHRS, CDR2 YFSETQ. Deletions cut 1 base from V and 4 bases from J, with 9 bases between. This CDR3 reads CASSLSGYGNTIYF. Here the CDR3 DNA reads TGCGCCAGCAGCTTGTCAGGGTACGGAAACACCATATATTTT.

The V and J genes are TRBV7-2 and TRBJ2-1; D ambiguous. Trimming took 7 bases from V and 4 from J, leaving 11 bases between them. In germline, CDR1 is SGHTA, CDR2 FQGNSA. The CDR3 length is 13 residues. CDR3 residues: CASNRGLYNEQFF. For the CDR3, the DNA is TGTGCCAGCAATCGTGGGCTGTACAATGAGCAGTTCTTC.

The V call is TRBV29-1, the J call TRBJ2-1; 9 bases fit TRBD2. CDR1 and CDR2 from the germline V gene are SQVTM and ANQGSEA. After removal of 7 bases from V and 6 bases from J, the junction contained 7 bases not matched to a gene. The CDR3 contains 13 residues. The CDR3 is CSALGLAINEQFF. CDR3 nucleotide sequence: TGCAGCGCCCTGGGACTAGCCATCAATGAGCAGTTCTTC.

The chain combines TRBV29-1 with TRBJ2-7; maybe TRBD1 (5 bases). The germline V and J ends were trimmed by 6 bases and 3 bases, with 15 bases remaining between them. Germline V gene lookup returns CDR1 SQVTM and CDR2 ANQGSEA. The CDR3 is 13 residues long. CDR3 DNA sequence: TGCAGCGTAGTGCAGGGTAGAGGCTACGAGCAGTACTTC. It codes for CSVVQGRGYEQYF.

The chain carries TRBV5-1 and TRBJ1-2, with 9 bases lining up with TRBD1. The germline V gene has CDR1 SGHRS and CDR2 YFSETQ. V dropped 0 bases and J dropped 6; count of bases not matched to a gene: 9. The CDR3 has 16 residues. In nucleotides, the CDR3 is TGCGCCAGCAGCTTGGCCGGAACCGGGACAGGGAATGGCTACACCTTC. This translates into CASSLAGTGTGNGYTF.

The chain carries TRBV19 and TRBJ1-1; 7 positions match TRBD1. CDR3 length: 14 amino acids. J gave up 3 bases and V 6 bases, and 7 bases lay outside the gene matches. Germline V gives CDR1 LNHDA, CDR2 SQIVND (reference sequence). The CDR3, as DNA: TGTGCCAGTAGCACCGACAGGGACCACACTGAAGCTTTCTTT. Protein: CASSTDRDHTEAFF.

The V and J genes are TRBV7-2 and TRBJ1-1; D perhaps matches TRBD1 (6 bases). Trimming cost V 5 bases and J 1 base, with 11 bases left between them. The CDR3 sequence is 14 residues long. Looked up from germline, CDR1 is SGHTA and CDR2 is FQGNSA. The CDR3 reads CASSQDRRNTEAFF. The CDR3 coding sequence is TGTGCCAGCAGCCAAGACAGGCGGAACACTGAAGCTTTCTTT.

The rearrangement joins TRBV7-2 to TRBJ2-3; perhaps TRBD2 as D (6 bases). In germline, CDR1 is SGHTA, CDR2 FQGNSA. V lost 5 bases and J lost 3, with 18 bases in between. The length of the CDR3 is 16 residues. The CDR3 protein is CASSPHRAGDTDTQYF. The CDR3 DNA reads TGTGCCAGCAGCCCCCACCGAGCGGGTGATACAGATACGCAGTATTTT. Supplemented by reference TRBV7-2 and TRBJ2-3, the full variable domain reads GAGVSQSPSNKVTEKGKDVELRCDPISGHTALYWYRQSLGQGLEFLIYFQGNSAPDKSGLPSDRFSAERTGGSVSTLTIQRTQQEDSAVYLCASSPHRAGDTDTQYFGPGTRLTVL.